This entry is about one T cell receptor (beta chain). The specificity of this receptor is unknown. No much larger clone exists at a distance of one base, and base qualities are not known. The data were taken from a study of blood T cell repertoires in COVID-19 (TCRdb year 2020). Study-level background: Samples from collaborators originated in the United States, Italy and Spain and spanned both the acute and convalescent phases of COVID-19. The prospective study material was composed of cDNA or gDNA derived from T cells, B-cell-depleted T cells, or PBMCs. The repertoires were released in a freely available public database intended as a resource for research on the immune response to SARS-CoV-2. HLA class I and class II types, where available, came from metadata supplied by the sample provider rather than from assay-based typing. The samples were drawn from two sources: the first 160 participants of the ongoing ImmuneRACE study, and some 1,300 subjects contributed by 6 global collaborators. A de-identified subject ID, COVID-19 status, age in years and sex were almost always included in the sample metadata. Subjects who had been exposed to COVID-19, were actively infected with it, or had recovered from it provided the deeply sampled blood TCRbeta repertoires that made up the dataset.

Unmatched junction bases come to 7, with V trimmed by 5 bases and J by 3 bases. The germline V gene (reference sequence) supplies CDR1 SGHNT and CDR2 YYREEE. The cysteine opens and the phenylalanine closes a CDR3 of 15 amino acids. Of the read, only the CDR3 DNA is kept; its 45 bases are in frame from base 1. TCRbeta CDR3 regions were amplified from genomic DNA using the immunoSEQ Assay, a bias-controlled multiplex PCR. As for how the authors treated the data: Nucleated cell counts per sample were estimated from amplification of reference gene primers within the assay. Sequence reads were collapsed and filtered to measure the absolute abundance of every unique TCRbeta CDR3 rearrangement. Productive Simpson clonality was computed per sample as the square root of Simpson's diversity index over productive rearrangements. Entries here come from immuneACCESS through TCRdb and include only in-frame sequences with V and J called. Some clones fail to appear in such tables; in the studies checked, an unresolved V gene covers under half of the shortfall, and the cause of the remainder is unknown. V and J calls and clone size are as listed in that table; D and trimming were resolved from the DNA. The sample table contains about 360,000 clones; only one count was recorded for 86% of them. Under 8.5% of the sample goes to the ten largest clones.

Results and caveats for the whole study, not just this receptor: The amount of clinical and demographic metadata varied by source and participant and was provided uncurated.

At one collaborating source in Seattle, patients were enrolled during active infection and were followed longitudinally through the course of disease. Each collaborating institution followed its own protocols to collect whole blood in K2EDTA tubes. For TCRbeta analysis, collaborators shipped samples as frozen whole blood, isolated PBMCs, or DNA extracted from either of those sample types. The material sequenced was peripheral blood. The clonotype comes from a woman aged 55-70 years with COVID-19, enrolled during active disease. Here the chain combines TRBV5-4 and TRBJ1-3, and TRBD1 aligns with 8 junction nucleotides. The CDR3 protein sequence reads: CASRPGTGYGNTIYF. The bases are TGTGCCAGCAGACCCGGGACAGGCTATGGAAACACCATATATTTT.